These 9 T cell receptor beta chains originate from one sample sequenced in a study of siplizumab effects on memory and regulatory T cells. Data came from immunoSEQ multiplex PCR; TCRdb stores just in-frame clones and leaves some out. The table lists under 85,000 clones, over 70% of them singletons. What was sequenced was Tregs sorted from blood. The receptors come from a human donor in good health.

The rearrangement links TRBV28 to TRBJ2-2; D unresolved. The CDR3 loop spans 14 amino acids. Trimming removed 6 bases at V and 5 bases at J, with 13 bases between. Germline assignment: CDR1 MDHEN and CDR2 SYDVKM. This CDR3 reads CASRSGVWTGELFF. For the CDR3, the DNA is TGTGCCAGCAGATCTGGGGTATGGACCGGGGAGCTGTTTTTT.

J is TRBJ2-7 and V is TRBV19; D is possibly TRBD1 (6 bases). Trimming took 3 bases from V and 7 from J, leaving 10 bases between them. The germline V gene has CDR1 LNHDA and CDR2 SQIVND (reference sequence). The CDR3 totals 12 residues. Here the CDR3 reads CASSMRDTEQYF. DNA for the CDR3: TGTGCCAGTAGTATGAGGGACACGGAGCAGTACTTC.

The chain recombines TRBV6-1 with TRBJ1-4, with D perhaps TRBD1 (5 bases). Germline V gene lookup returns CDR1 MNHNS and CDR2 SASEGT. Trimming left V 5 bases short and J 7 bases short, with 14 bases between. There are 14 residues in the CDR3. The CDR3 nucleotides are TGTGCCAGCAGTACCGGGGCAGCGGGTGAAAAACTGTTTTTT. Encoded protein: CASSTGAAGEKLFF.

CDR3: CASSIRSGRGPMPNTQYF. In DNA, the CDR3 is TGTGCCAGTAGTATAAGGAGCGGGCGTGGCCCTATGCCGAATACGCAGTATTTT. V gene TRBV19 combines with J gene TRBJ2-3; tentatively, D is TRBD2 (6 bases). There are 18 residues in the CDR3. The V and J ends lost 2 bases and 7 bases respectively, with 25 bases between them. Germline V gives CDR1 LNHDA, CDR2 SQIVND (reference sequence).

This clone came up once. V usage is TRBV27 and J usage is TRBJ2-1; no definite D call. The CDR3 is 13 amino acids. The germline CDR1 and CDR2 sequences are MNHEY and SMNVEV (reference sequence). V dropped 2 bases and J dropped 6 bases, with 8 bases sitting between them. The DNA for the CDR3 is TGTGCCAGCAGTTTAGGGCGAGCCAATGAGCAGTTCTTC. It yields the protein CASSLGRANEQFF.

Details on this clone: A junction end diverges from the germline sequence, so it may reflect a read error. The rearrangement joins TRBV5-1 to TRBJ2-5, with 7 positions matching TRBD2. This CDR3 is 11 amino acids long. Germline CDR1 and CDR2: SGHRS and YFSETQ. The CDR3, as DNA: TGCGCCAGCAGCTTACCGGGACTACCTAACTTC. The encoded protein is CASSLPGLPNF.

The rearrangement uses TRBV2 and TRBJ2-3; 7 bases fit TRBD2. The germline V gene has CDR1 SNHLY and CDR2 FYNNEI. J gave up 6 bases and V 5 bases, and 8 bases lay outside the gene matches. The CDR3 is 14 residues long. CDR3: CASSPVHGGDTQYF. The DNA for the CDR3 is TGTGCCAGCAGTCCCGTTCACGGGGGGGATACGCAGTATTTT.

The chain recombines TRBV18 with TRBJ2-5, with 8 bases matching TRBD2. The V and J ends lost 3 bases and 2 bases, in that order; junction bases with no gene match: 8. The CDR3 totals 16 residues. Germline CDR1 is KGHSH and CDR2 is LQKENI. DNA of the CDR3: TGTGCCAGCTCACCCCTGTCCCTAGCGGGTCAAGAGACCCAGTACTTC. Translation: CASSPLSLAGQETQYF.

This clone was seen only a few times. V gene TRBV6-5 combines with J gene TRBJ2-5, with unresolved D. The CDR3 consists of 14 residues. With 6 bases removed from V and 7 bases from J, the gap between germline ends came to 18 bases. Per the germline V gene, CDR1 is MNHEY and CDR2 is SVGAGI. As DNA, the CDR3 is TGTGCCAGCAGCCCGGACCTCTTTGGTGGGACCCAGTACTTC. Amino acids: CASSPDLFGGTQYF.